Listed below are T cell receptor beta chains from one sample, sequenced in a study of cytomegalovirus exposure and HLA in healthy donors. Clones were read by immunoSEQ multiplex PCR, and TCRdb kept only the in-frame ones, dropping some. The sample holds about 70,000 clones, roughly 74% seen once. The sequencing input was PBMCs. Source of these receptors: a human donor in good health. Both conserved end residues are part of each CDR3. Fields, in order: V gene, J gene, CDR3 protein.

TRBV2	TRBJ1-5	CASSEAGGLSSNQPQHF
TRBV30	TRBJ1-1	CAWKFVGGATEAFF
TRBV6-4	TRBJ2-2	CASSDDEETGELFF
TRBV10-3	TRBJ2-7	CAIAGLANYEQYF
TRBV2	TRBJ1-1	CASSRGEYTEAFF
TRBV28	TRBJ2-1	CASSILALTGGEQFF
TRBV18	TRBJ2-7	CASSLDRSSYEQYF
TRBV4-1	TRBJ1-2	CASSRQGRVGTGDNYGYTF
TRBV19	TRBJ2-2	CASSDRRGYYGELFF
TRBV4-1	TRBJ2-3	CASSQDTGADTQYF
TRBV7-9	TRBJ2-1	CASSSNDRGWGYNEQFF
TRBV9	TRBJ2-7	CASGSGRDEQYF
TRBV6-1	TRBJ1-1	CASTLGQDTEAFF
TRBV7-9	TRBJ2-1	CASSRLAGGKNEQFF
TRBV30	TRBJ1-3	CAWRKQGALSGNTIYF
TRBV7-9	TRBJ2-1	CASSLADRVNEQFF
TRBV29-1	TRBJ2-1	CSVSKSSGSYNEQFF
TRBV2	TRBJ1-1	CASKEGTGASEAFF
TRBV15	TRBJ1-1	CATSSRLVNTEAFF
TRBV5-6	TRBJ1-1	CASSTRIRGIKNTEAFF
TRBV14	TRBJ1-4	CASSHRTGEEKLFF
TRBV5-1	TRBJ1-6	CASSAVNSPLHF
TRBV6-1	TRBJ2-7	CASIARSRGRNEQYF
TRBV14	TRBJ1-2	CASSRQGGYGYTF
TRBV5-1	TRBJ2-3	CASSFLAGKGTDTQYF
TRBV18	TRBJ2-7	CASFYRGADHEQYF